This T cell receptor beta chain was recorded in a study of beta chain features in type 1 diabetes. Per the germline V gene, CDR1 is SGHTA and CDR2 is FQGNSA. The J segment lost 6 bases and the V segment lost 5 bases, leaving 8 bases of the junction unmatched. This CDR3 contains 17 residues. General study findings and limits: There was a possibility that cDNA sequencing over-represented cells with high TCR expression. A pattern of fewer insertions and more deletions at VDJ junctions was seen in type 1 diabetes patients.

Of note for this clone: The antigen is not known.

Blood was collected once per donor into heparin, averaging about 100 mL. Via CD45RO/CCR7/CD25/CD127/CD95/CD27, cells of the CD4+ naive, central memory, regulatory and stem cell-like memory subsets were sorted. The investigators reverse transcribed all of the isolated RNA, so they sequenced expressed TCRB transcripts. Some clones are missing from TCRdb's copy, which holds only in-frame ones; the method was immunoSEQ multiplex PCR. The data hold about 450,000 clones, with about an eighth observed a single time. The chain uses TRBV7-2 and TRBJ1-6; 12 bases are a match to TRBD1. The sample consisted of naive CD4+ T cells from blood. This clonotype was obtained from a woman aged 18-30 years in good health. CDR3 DNA sequence: TGTGCCAGCAGCCTATTGGGACAGGGGGCGCCTAATTCACCCCTCCACTTT. Translated, it gives CASSLLGQGAPNSPLHF.